The entry below describes one TCR beta chain. Its target is unknown. The data derive from a study of cytomegalovirus exposure and HLA in healthy donors. V was trimmed by 4 bases and J by 0 bases, leaving 17 bases between them. The CDR3 extends over 18 amino acids. The germline V gene encodes CDR1 SGHRS and CDR2 YFSETQ. Primers included in the PCR were 60 Vbeta and 13 Jbeta primers. Produced via immunoSEQ multiplex PCR; TCRdb's table is partial and in-frame only. The sample consists of 110,000 or so clones, around 81% of them appearing once. Findings of the study overall: Relative to the approximately 680-donor mean, N-insertions were reportedly fewer in an Asian-associated ancestry cluster in a later analysis. Associated with cytomegalovirus, according to the listing, were 164 TCR beta chains.

The TCR originated in a woman between 25 and 40 years old in good health and CMV-seronegative. The chain is built from TRBV5-1 and TRBJ2-6; D possibly corresponds to TRBD1 (8 bases). The sample consisted of PBMCs. Written as DNA, the CDR3 is TGCGCCAGCAGCGTGGGAGGGACAGGTAACTCTGGGGCCAACGTCCTGACTTTC. This codes for CASSVGGTGNSGANVLTF.